This TCR beta chain is drawn from a study of blood T cells in healthy people across ages. The use of a sample-barcoded 5' primer and a J-beta primer mix characterized a second PCR of roughly 7 to 11 cycles. Samples each returned at least 2.5 million CDR3-containing paired-end reads. TCRdb redid the calling of the 5' RACE reads with MiXCR, one entry per CDR3 protein. The profile covers over a million distinct CDR3 sequences, with less than 45% appearing a single time and about 4.1% taken by the ten largest. Study outcomes and limitations: Across the age range, TCR beta diversity per million T cells fell in a roughly linear way. Greater diversity and more naive CD4+ cells were seen in long-lived donors than in aged donors.

Regarding this clonotype: Its antigen is not identified.

Samples had at least 7 million PBMCs isolated from them. V dropped 8 bases and J dropped 2; count of bases not matched to a gene: 5. The CDR3 runs 15 residues. CDR1 and CDR2 (germline): MNHEY, SVGAGI. The clonotype was recovered from a woman aged 18-29 years in good health. The chain has TRBV6-5 and TRBJ2-3; 12 positions agree with TRBD2. Sequencing was carried out using blood. The chain's CDR3 is CASGTSGFPTDTQYF. The DNA of the CDR3 is TGTGCCAGCGGGACTAGCGGGTTTCCCACAGATACGCAGTATTTT.